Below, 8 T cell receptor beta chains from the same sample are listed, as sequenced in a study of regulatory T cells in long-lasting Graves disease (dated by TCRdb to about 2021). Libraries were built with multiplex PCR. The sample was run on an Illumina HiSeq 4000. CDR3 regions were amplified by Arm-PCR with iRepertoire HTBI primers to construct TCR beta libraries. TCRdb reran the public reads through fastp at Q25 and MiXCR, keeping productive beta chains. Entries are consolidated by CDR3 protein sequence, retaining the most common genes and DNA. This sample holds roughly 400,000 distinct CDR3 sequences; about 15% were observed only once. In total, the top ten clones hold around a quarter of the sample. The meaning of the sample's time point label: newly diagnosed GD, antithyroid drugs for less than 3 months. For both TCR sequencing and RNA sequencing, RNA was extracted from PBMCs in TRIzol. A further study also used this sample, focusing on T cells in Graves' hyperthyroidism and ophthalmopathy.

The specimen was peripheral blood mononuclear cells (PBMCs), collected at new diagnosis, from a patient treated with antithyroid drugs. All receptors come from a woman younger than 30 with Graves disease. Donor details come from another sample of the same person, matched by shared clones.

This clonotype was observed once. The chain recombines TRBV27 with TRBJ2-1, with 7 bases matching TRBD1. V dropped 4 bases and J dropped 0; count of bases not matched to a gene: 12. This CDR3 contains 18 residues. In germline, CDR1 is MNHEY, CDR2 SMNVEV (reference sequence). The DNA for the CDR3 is TGTGCCAGCAGTTACTCATTCTGGACAGGCAACTCCTACAATGAGCAGTTCTTC. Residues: CASSYSFWTGNSYNEQFF.

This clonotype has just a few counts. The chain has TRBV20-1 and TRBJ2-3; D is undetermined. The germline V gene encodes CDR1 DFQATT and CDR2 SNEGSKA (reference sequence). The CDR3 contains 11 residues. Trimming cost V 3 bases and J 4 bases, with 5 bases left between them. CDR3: CSASKSDTQYF. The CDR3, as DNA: TGCAGTGCTAGTAAATCAGATACGCAGTATTTT.

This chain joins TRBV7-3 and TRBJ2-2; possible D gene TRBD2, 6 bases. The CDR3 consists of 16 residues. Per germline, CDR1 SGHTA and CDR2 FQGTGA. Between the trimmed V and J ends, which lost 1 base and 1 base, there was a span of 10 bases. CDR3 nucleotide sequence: TGTGCCAGCAGCTTAATTGGGACTCAGAACACCGGGGAGCTGTTTTTT. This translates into CASSLIGTQNTGELFF.

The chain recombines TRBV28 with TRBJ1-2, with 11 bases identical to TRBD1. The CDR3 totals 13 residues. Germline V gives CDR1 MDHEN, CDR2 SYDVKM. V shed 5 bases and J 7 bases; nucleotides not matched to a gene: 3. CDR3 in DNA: TGTGCCAGCAGTGCGGGACAGGGGGGTGGCTACACCTTC. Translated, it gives CASSAGQGGGYTF.

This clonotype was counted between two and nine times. The CDR3 loop is CAISVGETQYF. As DNA, the CDR3 is TGTGCCATCAGTGTGGGAGAGACCCAGTACTTC. V is TRBV10-3 and J is TRBJ2-5; D gene unclear. The length of the CDR3 is 11 residues. V shed 4 bases and J shed 4 bases, with 4 bases lying between them. The germline gives CDR1 ENHRY, CDR2 SYGVKD.

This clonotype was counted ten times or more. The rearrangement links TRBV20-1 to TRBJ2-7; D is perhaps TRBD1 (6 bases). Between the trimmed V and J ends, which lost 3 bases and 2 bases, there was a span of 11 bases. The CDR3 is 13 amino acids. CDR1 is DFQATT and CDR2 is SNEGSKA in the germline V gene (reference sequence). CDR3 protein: CSASSDSTYEQYF. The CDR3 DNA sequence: TGCAGTGCTAGCTCGGACAGCACCTACGAGCAGTACTTC.

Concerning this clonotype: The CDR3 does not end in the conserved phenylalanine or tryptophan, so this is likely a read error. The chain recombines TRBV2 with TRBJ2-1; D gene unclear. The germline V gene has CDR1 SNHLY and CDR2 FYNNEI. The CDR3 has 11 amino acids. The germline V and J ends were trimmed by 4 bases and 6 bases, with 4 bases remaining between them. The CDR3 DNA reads TGTGCCAGCAGTGGATTCAATGAGCAGTTCCTC. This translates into CASSGFNEQFL.

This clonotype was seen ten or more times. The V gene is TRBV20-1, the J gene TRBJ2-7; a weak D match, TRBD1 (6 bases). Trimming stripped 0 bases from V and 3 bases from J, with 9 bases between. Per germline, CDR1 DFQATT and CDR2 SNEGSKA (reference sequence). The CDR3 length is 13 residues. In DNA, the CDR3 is TGCAGTGCTAGAGACGGACAGCACTACGAGCAGTACTTC. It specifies CSARDGQHYEQYF.